This TCR beta chain was captured by sequencing in a study of T cell responses to AZD1222 COVID-19 vaccine. This table comes from immunoSEQ multiplex PCR, and its TCRdb copy is limited to in-frame clones, with some not included. The sample shows about 140,000 clones, and 2.2% sits with its ten largest clones. The CDR3 is 15 residues long. The J segment lost 6 bases and the V segment lost 4 bases, leaving 13 bases of the junction unmatched. Germline loops: CDR1 SGHRS, CDR2 YFSETQ. The chain couples TRBV5-1 to TRBJ2-7, with 7 bases aligning to TRBD2. The source is an adult in good health. The sequencing input was peripheral blood. CDR3: CASSALGVGRAEQYF. The CDR3 region has the DNA TGCGCCAGCAGCGCCCTCGGGGTGGGGAGGGCCGAGCAGTACTTC.